The 19 T cell receptor beta chains below all came from one sample that was sequenced in a study of blood T cell repertoires in COVID-19. Only in-frame clones appear in the TCRdb table, and some are missing; sequencing was by immunoSEQ multiplex PCR. The repertoire holds some 260,000 clones, with 82% as singletons. The source material was peripheral blood. These receptor sequences come from a woman between 18 and 30 years old with acute or convalescent COVID-19.

This chain links TRBV28 with TRBJ2-1; 7 positions match TRBD2. This CDR3 spans 14 amino acids. Trimming took 2 bases from V and 6 from J; bases not matched to a gene: 4. From germline, CDR1 is MDHEN and CDR2 SYDVKM. CDR3 sequence: CASSLGLAANEQFF. CDR3 nucleotide sequence: TGTGCCAGCAGTTTAGGGCTAGCGGCCAATGAGCAGTTCTTC.

V and J are TRBV19 and TRBJ2-7, with D possibly matching TRBD2 (5 bases). The CDR3 has 13 residues. Trimming cost V 5 bases and J 6 bases, with 14 bases left between them. Germline V lookup: CDR1 LNHDA, CDR2 SQIVND (reference sequence). CDR3 nucleotide sequence: TGTGCCAGTAGTCTTCGAACTCGGGGCGAGCAGTACTTC. It translates to CASSLRTRGEQYF. The full variable domain, in which reference TRBV19 and TRBJ2-7 provide the parts outside the CDR3, is DGGITQSPKYLFRKEGQNVTLSCEQNLNHDAMYWYRQDPGQGLRLIYYSQIVNDFQKGDIAEGYSVSREKKESFPLTVTSAQKNPTAFYLCASSLRTRGEQYFGPGTRLTVT.

V and J are TRBV27 and TRBJ1-2; 7 bases are shared with TRBD1. From germline, CDR1 is MNHEY and CDR2 SMNVEV (reference sequence). V shed 2 bases, J shed 6 bases, and the junction held 3 bases outside the gene matches. The CDR3 totals 13 residues. This CDR3 is CASSLSTGDGYTF. The CDR3 DNA reads as TGTGCCAGCAGTTTAAGTACAGGGGATGGCTACACCTTC.

V and J are TRBV19 and TRBJ1-5; 7 bases line up with TRBD1. This CDR3 region has 16 residues. Per germline, CDR1 LNHDA and CDR2 SQIVND (reference sequence). Germline trimming cut 3 bases from V and 6 bases from J; bases unmatched to any gene: 11. This CDR3 reads CASSMRDRAGIQPQHF. As DNA, the CDR3 is TGTGCCAGTAGTATGCGAGACAGGGCGGGAATTCAGCCCCAGCATTTT.

The rearrangement uses TRBV5-1 and TRBJ2-3; TRBD2 is a possible D gene (7 bases). The germline V and J ends were trimmed by 4 bases and 6 bases, with 24 bases remaining between them. Germline V lookup: CDR1 SGHRS, CDR2 YFSETQ. The CDR3 has 17 residues. The CDR3 reads CASSLKKRLGGADTQYF. The CDR3 region has the DNA TGCGCCAGCAGCCTGAAGAAACGACTAGGGGGGGCGGATACGCAGTATTTT. Complete variable domain (other parts from reference TRBV5-1 and TRBJ2-3): KAGVTQTPRYLIKTRGQQVTLSCSPISGHRSVSWYQQTPGQGLQFLFEYFSETQRNKGNFPGRFSGRQFSNSRSEMNVSTLELGDSALYLCASSLKKRLGGADTQYFGPGTRLTVL.

The chain uses TRBV10-3 and TRBJ2-7; D might be TRBD1 (6 bases). This CDR3 has 13 amino acids. The germline V gene encodes CDR1 ENHRY and CDR2 SYGVKD. Deletions cut 9 bases from V and 6 bases from J, with 18 bases between. The CDR3 nucleotides are TGTGCCATATCCTCAGGGACACCAGGCGAGCAGTACTTC. Protein: CAISSGTPGEQYF.

The V call is TRBV13, the J call TRBJ2-1; 11 positions match TRBD2. V was clipped by 5 bases and J by 6 bases; unmatched bases: 9. CDR1 is PRHDT, CDR2 FYEKMQ, per germline (reference sequence). The CDR3 totals 16 residues. The CDR3 DNA is TGTGCCAGCAGCGCCCGTACTAGCGGGAGCACCAATGAGCAGTTCTTC. It encodes CASSARTSGSTNEQFF.

The chain links TRBV7-9 to TRBJ2-1, with 12 bases fitting TRBD2. Per germline, CDR1 SEHNR and CDR2 FQNEAQ (reference sequence). V dropped 5 bases and J dropped 7; count of bases not matched to a gene: 18. This CDR3 region has 19 residues. The CDR3 bases are TGTGCCAGCAGCCCCCATAGGGGCCTAGCGGGAGGGCCACGAAATGAGCAGTTCTTC. Translation gives CASSPHRGLAGGPRNEQFF.

The V and J genes are TRBV5-1 and TRBJ2-1; TRBD2 matches at 9 bases. V dropped 1 base and J dropped 7; count of bases not matched to a gene: 3. CDR1 and CDR2 (germline): SGHRS, YFSETQ. This CDR3 has 14 amino acids. The CDR3: CASSLSGLANEQFF. The CDR3 DNA is TGCGCCAGCAGCTTGTCGGGACTAGCAAATGAGCAGTTCTTC.

Here the CDR3 reads CASRAPNTGELFF. The CDR3 nucleotides are TGTGCCAGCAGGGCCCCGAACACCGGGGAGCTGTTTTTT. This chain links TRBV12-3 or TRBV12-4 with TRBJ2-2; D gene ambiguous. The CDR3 is 13 residues long. Trimming removed 6 bases from V and 0 bases from J, with 5 bases in between.

This chain uses TRBV7-9 with TRBJ1-1; D might be TRBD1 (6 bases). V was trimmed by 3 bases and J by 6 bases, leaving 11 bases between them. The germline CDR1 and CDR2 sequences are SEHNR and FQNEAQ (reference sequence). There are 13 residues in the CDR3. The chain's CDR3 is CASSFQGIPEAFF. For the CDR3, the DNA is TGTGCCAGCAGCTTCCAGGGGATCCCTGAAGCTTTCTTT.

J is TRBJ1-5 and V is TRBV28; 7 bases are shared with TRBD1. CDR1 MDHEN and CDR2 SYDVKM come from the germline V gene. V shed 5 bases and J 2 bases; nucleotides not matched to a gene: 9. The CDR3 has 16 amino acids. CDR3 nucleotide sequence: TGTGCCAGCAGTCCCTCGACAGGGTCTGGCAATCAGCCCCAGCATTTT. Translated: CASSPSTGSGNQPQHF.

This clone was detected only once. The chain carries TRBV4-3 and TRBJ2-7; 8 bases align to TRBD2. The CDR3 is 17 residues long. Germline assignment: CDR1 LGHNA and CDR2 YSLEER. Germline trimming cut 1 base from V and 2 bases from J; bases unmatched to any gene: 10. The CDR3 is CASSQGSLAGLPYEQYF. The CDR3 region has the DNA TGCGCCAGCAGCCAAGGATCCTTAGCGGGGCTCCCCTACGAGCAGTACTTC.

This rearrangement joins TRBV6-6 to TRBJ2-1; possibly TRBD2 for D (6 bases). CDR3 length: 15 residues. The V gene's germline CDR1 is MNHNY and CDR2 SVGAGI (reference sequence). The ends were cut back, 5 bases at V and 8 bases at J, with 19 bases in the middle. The CDR3 here is CASSRDGSGVYEQFF. CDR3 DNA: TGTGCCAGCAGTCGGGACGGGAGTGGGGTTTATGAGCAGTTCTTC.

J is TRBJ1-1 and V is TRBV12-5, with D possibly being TRBD1 (6 bases). This CDR3 has 15 residues. The germline CDR1 and CDR2 sequences are LGHNT and FRNRAP. Trimming removed 2 bases from V and 3 bases from J, with 13 bases in between. For the CDR3, the DNA is TGTGCTAGTGGTTTGTCCCTACAGGGAGACACTGAAGCTTTCTTT. Translated, it gives CASGLSLQGDTEAFF.

V usage is TRBV18 and J usage is TRBJ2-7, with 8 bases matching TRBD2. V shed 6 bases, J shed 4 bases, and the junction held 5 bases outside the gene matches. The CDR3 is 13 residues long. Per the germline V gene, CDR1 is KGHSH and CDR2 is LQKENI. The CDR3, as DNA: TGTGCCAGCTCGCCCGGGGGGGGGTACGAGCAGTACTTC. It encodes CASSPGGGYEQYF.

This chain connects TRBV7-8 to TRBJ2-2; D might be TRBD1 (5 bases). The CDR3 spans 16 residues. V lost 0 bases and J 6 bases, leaving 14 bases between the germline ends. Germline CDR1 and CDR2: SGHVS and FQNEAQ. The chain's CDR3 is CASSLAPTYRSGELFF. The DNA for the CDR3 is TGTGCCAGCAGCTTAGCCCCGACGTACAGGTCCGGGGAGCTGTTTTTT.

This clone was recorded only once. In nucleotides, the CDR3 is TGTGCCAGCAGTTACTCTGAAGGCGAGGCAAACACCATATATTTT. Residues: CASSYSEGEANTIYF. The chain links TRBV6-2 or TRBV6-3 to TRBJ1-3; no reliable D call. Germline V gives CDR1 MNHEY, CDR2 SVGEGT. V dropped 0 bases and J dropped 6 bases, with 12 bases sitting between them. The CDR3 consists of 15 residues.

The J gene is TRBJ2-2, the V gene TRBV5-3; 12 nucleotides line up with TRBD2. TRBV5-3 is recorded as an ORF, its role being uncertain. The CDR3 extends over 17 amino acids. Germline trimming cut 3 bases from V and 7 bases from J; bases unmatched to any gene: 10. The CDR3 protein is CARSSWTSGIAGGELFF. CDR3 nucleotides: TGTGCCAGAAGCTCCTGGACTAGCGGGATAGCAGGCGGGGAGCTGTTTTTT.